A single sample is the source of the 16 T cell receptor beta chains below, sequenced in a study of shared clonotypes between healthy human individuals. Naive CD8 cells comprised CD45RO-negative, CCR7-positively selected cells, excluding terminally differentiated effector memory CD45RA+ cells. TCRdb's table, derived via immunoSEQ multiplex PCR, lists solely in-frame clones and lacks some. The sample lists 600,000 or so clones; 95% to 98% were seen once. Sequenced input: naive CD8+ T cells sorted from blood. Source of these receptors: a man aged 25 to 40 in good health.

The genes are TRBV30 and TRBJ2-7, with D perhaps TRBD1 (5 bases). The germline gives CDR1 GTSNPN, CDR2 SVGIG (reference sequence). V lost 7 bases and J lost 2, with 12 bases in between. CDR3 length equals 12 residues. CDR3 region: CASTESPYEQYF. In DNA form, the CDR3 reads TGTGCCTCGACAGAGTCCCCCTACGAGCAGTACTTC.

The chain is built from TRBV7-8 and TRBJ2-1, with D possibly being TRBD1 (6 bases). Germline CDR1 reads SGHVS; CDR2 reads FQNEAQ. V lost 5 bases and J 3 bases, leaving 17 bases between the germline ends. This CDR3 region has 16 residues. The CDR3 region has the DNA TGTGCCAGCAGCCTCCAGAGGCGGACAGTCTACAATGAGCAGTTCTTC. Translation: CASSLQRRTVYNEQFF.

This clone was counted a single time. V is TRBV10-2 and J is TRBJ2-3; 9 nucleotides agree with TRBD2. V shed 3 bases and J 3 bases; nucleotides not matched to a gene: 7. The CDR3 length is 16 residues. Germline V gene lookup returns CDR1 WSHSY and CDR2 SAAADI. CDR3 protein: CASSDRAGGLTDTQYF. The CDR3 DNA follows: TGCGCCAGCAGTGACCGAGCGGGAGGCCTTACAGATACGCAGTATTTT.

The table lists this clone with a count of one. This chain connects TRBV5-6 to TRBJ2-2, with a tentative D call TRBD2 (6 bases). The germline gives CDR1 SGHDT, CDR2 YYEEEE. The CDR3 sequence is 15 residues long. Trimming pared 7 bases from V and 1 base from J, leaving 14 bases between. CDR3 bases: TGTGCCAGCTTATCGGTCGGGAGGAACACCGGGGAGCTGTTTTTT. It codes for CASLSVGRNTGELFF.

The rearrangement links TRBV6-1 to TRBJ2-7; D gene unclear. The CDR3 covers 15 residues. V gave up 1 base and J gave up 2 bases, with 12 bases separating them. Per germline, CDR1 MNHNS and CDR2 SASEGT. The CDR3 sequence: CASSEVYGPTYEQYF. For the CDR3, the DNA is TGTGCCAGCAGTGAAGTTTATGGGCCCACCTACGAGCAGTACTTC.

The chain has TRBV6-5 and TRBJ2-7; 7 nucleotides align to TRBD2. The CDR3 is 14 amino acids. V lost 2 bases and J lost 6; bases outside the gene matches: 7. CDR1 is MNHEY and CDR2 is SVGAGI in the germline V gene. CDR3 coding DNA: TGTGCCAGCAGTTACCGGGAGGCCCTCGTCGAGCAGTACTTC. Its translation: CASSYREALVEQYF.

The V gene is TRBV7-6, the J gene TRBJ2-7; D gene ambiguous. The CDR3 has 14 amino acids. The V end lost 2 bases, the J end lost 5 bases, and 13 bases lay between the germline ends. CDR1 SGHVS and CDR2 FNYEAQ come from the germline V gene. The CDR3 sequence: CASSLRPTFDEQYF. CDR3 DNA: TGTGCCAGCAGCTTACGGCCGACTTTCGACGAGCAGTACTTC.

This clone was seen only once. The rearrangement links TRBV27 to TRBJ2-3; 8 bases map to TRBD1. The CDR3 sequence is 15 residues long. After removal of 6 bases from V and 4 bases from J, the junction contained 9 bases not matched to a gene. CDR1 is MNHEY and CDR2 is SMNVEV in the germline V gene (reference sequence). The CDR3 DNA sequence: TGTGCCAGCAGGGACAGGGTAGCCGTTTCAGATACGCAGTATTTT. Translating it yields CASRDRVAVSDTQYF.

The chain has TRBV10-3 and TRBJ2-7; the match to TRBD2 covers 8 bases. V trimming: 2 bases; J trimming: 3 bases; junction bases outside the gene matches: 18. Germline loops: CDR1 ENHRY, CDR2 SYGVKD. The CDR3 runs 19 residues. CDR3 bases: TGTGCCATCAGTGAGCCCACCCGGGAAAGCGGGGGATTTATCTACGAGCAGTACTTC. Translation gives CAISEPTRESGGFIYEQYF.

This clone was picked up one time. The chain carries TRBV28 and TRBJ2-7; TRBD2 agrees at 11 bases. The CDR3 has 18 amino acids. Germline CDR1 is MDHEN and CDR2 is SYDVKM. The V gene end was trimmed by 3 bases and the J gene end by 1 base; junction bases not matched to a gene: 11. CDR3 protein: CASSLWGETSGRSYEQYF. The CDR3 DNA follows: TGTGCCAGCAGTTTGTGGGGGGAAACTAGCGGGAGATCCTACGAGCAGTACTTC.

This clone was seen just once. The CDR3 DNA sequence: TGTGCCAGCAGCCAGGGACAGGGACAGAGGAGGGAGACCCAGTACTTC. The encoded protein is CASSQGQGQRRETQYF. This chain joins TRBV7-6 and TRBJ2-5; 9 nucleotides match TRBD1. The CDR3 has 16 amino acids. The germline CDR1 and CDR2 sequences are SGHVS and FNYEAQ. The ends lost 5 bases at V and 5 bases at J; junction bases unmatched: 12.

The V and J genes are TRBV7-6 and TRBJ2-7; possibly TRBD1 for D (6 bases). Germline CDR1 is SGHVS and CDR2 is FNYEAQ. The CDR3 is made up of 13 amino acids. V lost 3 bases and J 3 bases, leaving 9 bases between the germline ends. CDR3 in amino acids: CASSFGQNYEQYF. CDR3 nucleotides: TGTGCCAGCAGCTTCGGACAGAACTACGAGCAGTACTTC.

CDR3 bases: TGTGCCAGCAGTTTCAGTAGGTTGAACACTGAAGCTTTCTTT. Translating it yields CASSFSRLNTEAFF. The chain carries TRBV27 and TRBJ1-1; D is ambiguous. Trimming took 3 bases from V and 0 from J, leaving 8 bases between them. Germline V gene lookup returns CDR1 MNHEY and CDR2 SMNVEV (reference sequence). The CDR3 is 14 residues long.

The chain employs TRBV12-5 and TRBJ1-1; 9 positions match TRBD1. From germline, CDR1 is LGHNT and CDR2 FRNRAP. There are 20 residues in the CDR3. V shed 0 bases and J 4 bases; nucleotides not matched to a gene: 18. The DNA for the CDR3 is TGTGCTAGTGGTTTGGTTCCGATGGGACAGGGCTCAGGGTGGGGCACTGAAGCTTTCTTT. Translated, it gives CASGLVPMGQGSGWGTEAFF.

This chain links TRBV28 with TRBJ1-4; no clear D. Between the trimmed V and J ends, which lost 5 bases and 8 bases, there was a span of 15 bases. Germline V gene data show CDR1 as MDHEN and CDR2 as SYDVKM. The CDR3 extends over 14 amino acids. CDR3 protein: CASSQAGSKEKLFF. The CDR3 nucleotides are TGTGCCAGCAGTCAAGCGGGGAGTAAGGAAAAACTGTTTTTT.

This chain uses TRBV9 with TRBJ2-1; 9 nucleotides match TRBD2. CDR1 and CDR2 from the germline V gene are SGDLS and YYNGEE. V gave up 4 bases and J gave up 7 bases; unmatched junction bases: 6. The CDR3 loop spans 14 amino acids. In nucleotides, the CDR3 is TGTGCCAGCAGCCCAGGACTAGCGCGTAATGAGCAGTTCTTC. This gives the protein CASSPGLARNEQFF.